The rows below give T cell receptor beta chains drawn from one sample of a study of CD8 T cells in ankylosing spondylitis. TCRdb independently ran MiXCR on the 5' RACE reads; one entry per CDR3 protein. The repertoire holds under 200,000 distinct CDR3 sequences, 9.8% seen once, with around 16% in the top ten. Sequences were obtained from blood, either unsorted or a sorted T cell fraction (not recorded which). The receptors were sampled from a female donor with ankylosing spondylitis or in good health (not recorded which). The CDR3 runs from the conserved cysteine through the conserved F or W. A D gene is named only where the DNA matches it firmly. Clone size is shown for a subset of rows, as once, few, many or a class of expanded clone.

D	J	size	V	length	DNA	CDR3
TRBD2	TRBJ2-3	.	TRBV11-2	18	TGTGCCAGCAGCTTTCGGGCGGGAGTGGGGGGTAGCACAGATACGCAGTATTTT	CASSFRAGVGGSTDTQYF
TRBD2	TRBJ2-1	.	TRBV4-1	15	TGCGCCAGCAGCCAAGAAACTAGCGATTACAATGAGCAGTTCTTC	CASSQETSDYNEQFF
.	TRBJ2-7	.	TRBV13	13	TGTGCCAGCAGCCTGCGGCGGGACTACGAGCAGTACTTC	CASSLRRDYEQYF
.	TRBJ2-6	once	TRBV5-1	15	TGCGCCAGCAGCGCCGAGGGGGCTGGGGCCAACGTCCTGACTTTC	CASSAEGAGANVLTF
.	TRBJ2-1	.	TRBV6-1	15	TGTGCCAGCAGTATCAGCGACGGGGACAACAATGAGCAGTTCTTC	CASSISDGDNNEQFF
.	TRBJ1-4	.	TRBV7-9	12	TGTGCCAGCAGCTTAAGTGCAGGGTATTTGTTTTTT	CASSLSAGYLFF
.	TRBJ2-1	few	TRBV7-2	14	TGTGCCAGCAGCTTAAAAAGCTCCTACAATGAGCAGTTCTTC	CASSLKSSYNEQFF
.	TRBJ2-6	few	TRBV7-6	20	TGTGCCAGCAGCTCCCTTGTTATGTCGGCCCGCAACTCTGGGGCCAACGTCCTGACTTTC	CASSSLVMSARNSGANVLTF
.	TRBJ1-1	many	TRBV6-2/TRBV6-3	14	TGTGCCAGCAGTACAGGGAGGTTGAACACTGAAGCTTTCTTT	CASSTGRLNTEAFF
.	TRBJ1-5	.	TRBV7-8	15	TGTGCCAGCAGCTTATACGTGGGGACCAATCAGCCCCAGCATTTT	CASSLYVGTNQPQHF
TRBD2	TRBJ2-1	many	TRBV7-9	12	TGTGCCAGCAGCTCCTCAGCGGGAGGGGAGTTCTTC	CASSSSAGGEFF
.	TRBJ2-1	few	TRBV20-1	21	TGCAGTGCTAGAGATACGTCCACAAAAAGCCTAGGCCTACCTCTTTACAATGAGCAGTTCTTC	CSARDTSTKSLGLPLYNEQFF
TRBD1	TRBJ1-1	many	TRBV20-1	15	TGCAGTGCTAGTGGGGACAGGGAACTTAACACTGAAGCTTTCTTT	CSASGDRELNTEAFF
.	TRBJ2-1	many	TRBV12-3/TRBV12-4	14	TGTGCCAGCAGTTTCGTGGGACAACACAATGAGCAGTTCTTC	CASSFVGQHNEQFF
TRBD1	TRBJ1-2	many	TRBV6-1	17	TGTGCCAGCAGCCCTAAGACCGGGACAGCGACTAACTATGGCTACACCTTC	CASSPKTGTATNYGYTF
.	TRBJ2-5	few	TRBV7-9	12	TGTGCCAGCCAGGAGGCCGGAGAGACCCAGTACTTC	CASQEAGETQYF
.	TRBJ2-1	few	TRBV27	14	TGTGCCAGCAGTTTCGCGGGGTCGCACAATGAGCAGTTCTTC	CASSFAGSHNEQFF
TRBD2	TRBJ2-1	.	TRBV29-1	13	TGCAGCGTTGAATGGCGGGAGAGGCCTGAGCAGTTCTTC	CSVEWRERPEQFF
.	TRBJ2-1	.	TRBV20-1	13	TGCAGTGCTAGAGATACAGTTTACAATGAGCAGTTCTTC	CSARDTVYNEQFF
TRBD2	TRBJ2-1	many	TRBV7-9	15	TGTGCCAGCAGCTGGGAAGCGGGAGACCCCAATGAGCAGTTCTTC	CASSWEAGDPNEQFF
TRBD2	TRBJ2-1	few	TRBV6-9	15	TGTGCCAGCAGTTATCAGCGGGAGCCCTTCAATGAGCAGTTCTTC	CASSYQREPFNEQFF
TRBD1	TRBJ2-1	few	TRBV27	14	TGTGCCACCCGAGGGGGCGTAGGCCTGGATGAGCAGTTCTTC	CATRGGVGLDEQFF
.	TRBJ1-1	few	TRBV18	12	TGTGCCAGCTCACCTACCAACACTGAAGCTTTCTTT	CASSPTNTEAFF
.	TRBJ2-7	.	TRBV5-1	13	TGCGCCAGCAGCTTGGCGGGAATCTACGAGCAGTACTTC	CASSLAGIYEQYF
.	TRBJ2-7	few	TRBV6-6	12	TGTGCCAGCGGTGGGGGTTCCTACGAGCAGTACTTC	CASGGGSYEQYF
.	TRBJ2-7	many	TRBV10-2	15	TGCGCCAGCAGTGAGTGGCAAAGCCCTGGGACCGAGCAGTACTTC	CASSEWQSPGTEQYF
.	TRBJ1-2	few	TRBV6-1	14	TGTGCCAGCAGTGAACAGGGGAGGAACTATGGCTACACCTTC	CASSEQGRNYGYTF
TRBD2	TRBJ2-1	many	TRBV7-2	17	TGTGCCAGCAGCCCCTGGGAGGCGGGAGGCCCCTACAATGAGCAGTTCTTC	CASSPWEAGGPYNEQFF
.	TRBJ2-6	many	TRBV12-3/TRBV12-4	15	TGTGCCAGCAGTCTCGCTAACTCTGGGGCCAACGTCCTGACTTTC	CASSLANSGANVLTF
.	TRBJ1-1	few	TRBV5-4	14	TGTGCCAGCAGCCCCTTCACGATGGGGACTGAAGCTTTCTTT	CASSPFTMGTEAFF
TRBD1	TRBJ1-2	few	TRBV7-8	14	TGTGCCAGCGGGTGGACACAGGGGATCGATGGCTACACCTTC	CASGWTQGIDGYTF
TRBD1	TRBJ1-1	.	TRBV5-1	14	TGCGCCAGCAGGTACACAGGGGGGAGAACTGAAGCTTTCTTT	CASRYTGGRTEAFF
.	TRBJ2-7	.	TRBV6-5	14	TGTGCCAGCAGTTATGTGGGAGTCAGATACGAGCAGTACTTC	CASSYVGVRYEQYF
TRBD1	TRBJ1-6	few	TRBV30	14	TGTGCCTGGAGTGGACAGGGCACTAATTCACCCCTCCACTTT	CAWSGQGTNSPLHF
.	TRBJ2-7	few	TRBV27	15	TGTGCCAGCAGTCACTACCCGACACCCCCCTACGAGCAGTACTTC	CASSHYPTPPYEQYF
.	TRBJ2-7	many	TRBV14	13	TGTGCCAGCAGCCTCCGTCCTGCCTACGAGCAGTACTTC	CASSLRPAYEQYF
.	TRBJ1-2	many	TRBV28	13	TGTGCCAGCAGCTTCAGGGTAATCTATGGCTACACCTTC	CASSFRVIYGYTF
.	TRBJ2-5	.	TRBV3-1	14	TGTGCCAGCAGCCAAGATCTAGGATGGGAGACCCAGTACTTC	CASSQDLGWETQYF
TRBD1	TRBJ2-1	few	TRBV24-1	14	TGTGCCACCAGTGATGGGGACAGGGGGCAGGAGCAGTTCTTC	CATSDGDRGQEQFF
.	TRBJ1-1	few	TRBV20-1	13	TGCAGTGCTAGAGATACGGCCCAATTTGAAGCTTTCTTT	CSARDTAQFEAFF
.	TRBJ2-2	.	TRBV4-3	16	TGCGCCAGCAGCCAAGGCGTGGGGACGAACACCGGGGAGCTGTTTTTT	CASSQGVGTNTGELFF
.	TRBJ2-3	many	TRBV5-1	15	TGCGCCAGCAGCTTGGAGCAGACTAGCACAGATACGCAGTATTTT	CASSLEQTSTDTQYF
TRBD2	TRBJ2-2	many	TRBV15	15	TGTGCCACCAGCAGAGATCCCGTACTAGCGGGGGAGCTGTTTTTT	CATSRDPVLAGELFF
.	TRBJ2-1	many	TRBV9	15	TGTGCCAGCAGCAAATTCATGGGAGTAGGGAATGAGCAGTTCTTC	CASSKFMGVGNEQFF
.	TRBJ2-1	many	TRBV5-1	16	TGCGCCAGCAGCTTGGGCTTAGGGGACCTATACAATGAGCAGTTCTTC	CASSLGLGDLYNEQFF
TRBD2	TRBJ2-4	.	TRBV27	17	TGTGCCAGCAGTTTAGAGGCCCCTAGCGGCACTGGGAACATTCAGTACTTC	CASSLEAPSGTGNIQYF
.	TRBJ1-1	many	TRBV29-1	12	TGCAGCCCCGTTTTAGGGGGTCCAGAAGCTTTCTTT	CSPVLGGPEAFF
.	TRBJ1-2	many	TRBV5-1	13	TGCGCCAGCAGCTCGGGTTCCAACTATGGCTACACCTTC	CASSSGSNYGYTF
.	TRBJ2-3	.	TRBV20-1	13	TGCAGTGCTAGCCCAGGTAGCACAGATACGCAGTATTTT	CSASPGSTDTQYF
.	TRBJ1-1	few	TRBV19	14	TGTGCCAGTAGTATAGGAACAGGGAACACTGAAGCTTTCTTT	CASSIGTGNTEAFF
TRBD2	TRBJ2-1	few	TRBV20-1	15	TGCAGTGCCAGAAAGGCTAGCGGCTCCTACAATGAGCAGTTCTTC	CSARKASGSYNEQFF
TRBD1	TRBJ2-2	few	TRBV7-9	16	TGTGCCAGCAGCGCCGGACAGGGGAGAAAGACCGGGGAGCTGTTTTTT	CASSAGQGRKTGELFF
.	TRBJ2-3	few	TRBV7-8	16	TGTGCCAGCAGCTTAGAAGGTTATCGAAGGGCAGATACGCAGTATTTT	CASSLEGYRRADTQYF
.	TRBJ1-1	few	TRBV20-1	12	TGCAGTGCTAGGTCCGGGCACACTGAAGCTTTCTTT	CSARSGHTEAFF